The 10 T cell receptor beta chains in this list originate from one sample, sequenced in a study of T-cell reconstitution after alpha-beta-depleted transplantation in children. Construction of the TCRbeta library involved unique molecular identifiers. TCRdb independently ran MiXCR on the PCR reads; one entry per CDR3 protein. The sample contains approximately 400,000 distinct CDR3 sequences, 15% to 20% of which appear only once. Sample: PBMCs, mostly from graft donor cells, taken 360 days after TCRalphabeta/CD19-depleted stem cell transplant. Every receptor here comes from a boy younger than two who had a stem cell transplant for Wiskott-Aldrich syndrome, so the T cells may come from the graft donor.

The gene calls are TRBV9 and TRBJ2-6; 7 bases line up with TRBD1. Germline V gives CDR1 SGDLS, CDR2 YYNGEE. V was clipped by 3 bases and J by 0 bases; unmatched bases: 6. CDR3 length equals 17 residues. The CDR3 sequence is CASSAGQVLSGANVLTF. CDR3 in DNA: TGTGCCAGCAGCGCCGGACAGGTCCTCTCTGGGGCCAACGTCCTGACTTTC.

This sequence joins TRBV7-8 and TRBJ2-7; 10 positions match TRBD2. V shed 5 bases, J shed 5 bases, and the junction held 6 bases outside the gene matches. Germline CDR1 is SGHVS and CDR2 is FQNEAQ. The CDR3 totals 14 residues. CDR3 amino acids: CASSRSGRSHEQYF. In nucleotides, the CDR3 is TGTGCCAGCAGCCGTAGCGGGAGGTCCCACGAGCAGTACTTC.

This clonotype appeared a few times. J is TRBJ1-2 and V is TRBV29-1; 10 bases match TRBD1. CDR1 and CDR2 from the germline V gene are SQVTM and ANQGSEA. The CDR3 sequence is 13 residues long. V lost 5 bases and J lost 6; bases outside the gene matches: 6. CDR3 loop: CSVPPTGGHGYTF. DNA for the CDR3: TGCAGCGTTCCTCCGACAGGGGGCCATGGCTACACCTTC.

This clonotype appeared a few times. The chain has TRBV5-6 and TRBJ2-5; 9 bases map to TRBD2. The CDR3 runs to 14 residues. Germline V gene sequence: CDR1 SGHDT, CDR2 YYEEEE. Losses at the gene ends were 3 bases for V and 4 bases for J; bases not matched to a gene: 4. CDR3 DNA: TGTGCCAGCAGCTACCGAGCGGGAGGAGAGACCCAGTACTTC. It codes for CASSYRAGGETQYF.

This clonotype was observed at least ten times. This chain uses TRBV6-1 with TRBJ1-1, with 10 bases aligning to TRBD1. Per germline, CDR1 MNHNS and CDR2 SASEGT. There are 15 residues in the CDR3. V lost 6 bases, J lost 0 bases, and 4 bases stayed unmatched. The CDR3 nucleotides read TGTGCCAGCAGATCTGACAGGGGGCTGAACACTGAAGCTTTCTTT. Its protein product is CASRSDRGLNTEAFF.

Only a few counts were recorded for this clonotype. The chain is built from TRBV5-1 and TRBJ1-1; D gene ambiguous. CDR1 is SGHRS, CDR2 YFSETQ, per germline. V was cut by 4 bases and J by 1 base, with 5 bases left in between. The CDR3 has 12 amino acids. The CDR3 is CASSEGNTEAFF. CDR3 nucleotides: TGCGCCAGCAGCGAGGGGAACACTGAAGCTTTCTTT.

At least ten counts were recorded for this clonotype. The chain couples TRBV20-1 to TRBJ1-1; weak D call: TRBD1 (5 bases). CDR3 length: 13 residues. Trimming took 0 bases from V and 0 from J, leaving 5 bases between them. Per the germline V gene, CDR1 is DFQATT and CDR2 is SNEGSKA (reference sequence). The CDR3 spells CSAREDMNTEAFF. The CDR3 DNA reads TGCAGTGCTAGAGAGGACATGAACACTGAAGCTTTCTTT.

A word on this clonotype: Compared with germline, one end of the junction differs, possibly owing to a read error. The rearrangement joins TRBV7-2 to TRBJ2-7; D is possibly TRBD2 (5 bases). CDR1 and CDR2 (germline): SGHTA, FQGNSA. This CDR3 has 12 amino acids. The CDR3 here is CVSRLGGLPEYF. The CDR3 DNA sequence: TGTGTCAGCAGGTTAGGTGGACTGCCGGAGTACTTC.

The rearrangement links TRBV5-1 to TRBJ1-1; perhaps TRBD1 as D (6 bases). The CDR3 length is 15 residues. V lost 3 bases to trimming and J lost 2 bases, with 14 bases between them. CDR1 is SGHRS, CDR2 YFSETQ, per germline. The CDR3 sequence is CASSSDRIGNTEAFF. In DNA, the CDR3 is TGCGCCAGCAGCTCAGACAGGATCGGTAACACTGAAGCTTTCTTT.

This clonotype was detected only once. This sequence joins TRBV30 and TRBJ2-7, with TRBD1 as a possible D gene (6 bases). The CDR3 loop spans 11 amino acids. Germline CDR1 is GTSNPN and CDR2 is SVGIG (reference sequence). The V and J ends lost 8 bases and 3 bases respectively, with 11 bases between them. The CDR3 loop reads CAVTGFYEQYF. CDR3 DNA sequence: TGTGCCGTGACAGGATTCTACGAGCAGTACTTC. Filled out from reference TRBV30 and TRBJ2-7, the complete variable domain reads SQTIHQWPATLVQPVGSPLSLECTVEGTSNPNLYWYRQAAGRGLQLLFYSVGIGQISSEVPQNLSASRPQDRQFILSSKKLLLSDSGFYLCAVTGFYEQYFGPGTRLTVT.